This T cell receptor (beta chain) originates from a study of cytomegalovirus exposure and HLA in healthy donors. V was shortened by 4 bases and J by 0 bases, with 9 bases between the two germline ends. The V gene's germline CDR1 is SGHDT and CDR2 YYEEEE. This CDR3 region has 14 residues. The donors were part of the approximately 130-subject validation cohort, which stood apart from the 666-subject first cohort. Repertoires were generated with immunoSEQ multiplex PCR, while TCRdb's copy carries only in-frame clones and drops some. The table lists some 290,000 clones, roughly 88% of them singletons. The sample comprised PBMCs. The receptor comes from a man under 40 in good health and CMV-seronegative. The chain employs TRBV5-6 and TRBJ2-3, with D unclear. As DNA, the CDR3 is TGTGCCAGCAGCCCGGTCCTTAGCACAGATACGCAGTATTTT. Residues: CASSPVLSTDTQYF.